These 32 T cell receptor beta chains originate from one sample sequenced in a study of T and B cells in COVID-19 patients. Blood genomic DNA input for TRB amplification was roughly 250-550 ng. BIOMED2 TRB-A/B primer pools were used in multiplex TRB PCR. MiXCR, run by TCRdb on the multiplex PCR reads, gives a single entry per CDR3 protein. Of about 9,400 distinct CDR3 sequences listed, around 29% were seen once; the top ten hold around a fifth. The specimen was blood. The receptors stem from a human donor who had recovered from COVID-19.

The rearrangement links TRBV6-1 to TRBJ1-5; 9 nucleotides agree with TRBD1. The CDR3 is 20 amino acids. Unmatched junction bases numbered 20, after V lost 7 bases and J lost 1 base. Germline values: CDR1 MNHNS, CDR2 SASEGT. Here the CDR3 reads CASTHGWPGQGVSSNQPQHF. In DNA form, the CDR3 reads TGTGCCAGCACCCATGGGTGGCCGGGACAGGGAGTAAGCAGCAATCAGCCCCAGCATTTT.

The chain joins TRBV11-2 to TRBJ2-3; a possible D gene is TRBD2 (6 bases). This CDR3 contains 16 residues. The germline V gene encodes CDR1 SGHAT and CDR2 FQNNGV. Trimming left V 4 bases short and J 1 base short, with 15 bases between. The CDR3 DNA reads TGTGCCAGCAGCTCTACCTGGTCGGGGGGCACAGATACGCAGTATTTT. Translation gives CASSSTWSGGTDTQYF.

The V and J genes are TRBV6-5 and TRBJ2-3; possibly TRBD1 or TRBD2 for D (6 bases each). V dropped 5 bases and J dropped 4 bases, with 13 bases sitting between them. The CDR3 loop spans 14 amino acids. The germline V gene encodes CDR1 MNHEY and CDR2 SVGAGI. In DNA form, the CDR3 reads TGTGCCAGCAGTGAAAGGGGGAGGTCAGATACGCAGTATTTT. It is translated as CASSERGRSDTQYF.

Worth noting for this clonotype: One junction end does not reproduce the germline sequence, and a read error may be involved. This sequence joins TRBV5-5 and TRBJ1-4; unclear D gene. In germline, CDR1 is SGHKS, CDR2 YYEKEE (reference sequence). The CDR3 consists of 15 residues. The CDR3 DNA sequence: TGCGCCAGCAAAGAAACGTCCGTAACTAATGAAAAACTGTTTTTT. Translating it yields CASKETSVTNEKLFF.

This clonotype is medium-sized by share. The rearrangement joins TRBV27 to TRBJ2-5; tentatively, D is TRBD1 (5 bases). The CDR3 is made up of 15 amino acids. V was clipped by 6 bases and J by 1 base, with 15 bases between them. Germline lookup yields CDR1 MNHEY and CDR2 SMNVEV (reference sequence). CDR3 sequence reads: CASRFRFDSQETQYF. The CDR3 DNA reads TGTGCCAGCAGATTCCGATTCGACAGCCAAGAGACCCAGTACTTC.

By sample share, this clonotype is medium-sized. The chain couples TRBV6-4 to TRBJ2-2; D gene uncertain. The CDR3 spans 14 residues. Per germline, CDR1 MRHNA and CDR2 SNTAGT. With 4 bases removed from V and 1 base from J, the gap between germline ends came to 7 bases. DNA of the CDR3: TGTGCCAGCAGTGCGGACGGGAACACCGGGGAGCTGTTTTTT. This encodes CASSADGNTGELFF.

By its share, this clonotype is medium-sized. The chain recombines TRBV6-6 with TRBJ1-2; tentatively, D is TRBD1 (6 bases). V gave up 4 bases and J gave up 7 bases, with 10 bases separating them. CDR1 and CDR2 (germline): MNHNY, SVGAGI (reference sequence). The CDR3 extends over 12 amino acids. The CDR3 DNA sequence: TGTGCCAGCAGTTCCGGGGGGGCTGGCTACACCTTC. Translating gives CASSSGGAGYTF.

The chain combines TRBV5-1 with TRBJ1-4; D not resolved. Trimming removed 1 base from V and 8 bases from J, with 12 bases in between. In germline, CDR1 is SGHRS, CDR2 YFSETQ. This CDR3 is 14 amino acids long. In nucleotides, the CDR3 is TGCGCCAGCAGCTTGTCCGGGGTAGGCGAAAAACTGTTTTTT. This sequence encodes CASSLSGVGEKLFF. The variable domain in full, completed from reference TRBV5-1 and TRBJ1-4, reads KAGVTQTPRYLIKTRGQQVTLSCSPISGHRSVSWYQQTPGQGLQFLFEYFSETQRNKGNFPGRFSGRQFSNSRSEMNVSTLELGDSALYLCASSLSGVGEKLFFGSGTQLSVL.

This clonotype has a handful of counts. The V gene is TRBV20-1, the J gene TRBJ1-4; no firm D call. Trimming stripped 4 bases from V and 8 bases from J, with 17 bases between. This CDR3 contains 14 residues. CDR1 DFQATT and CDR2 SNEGSKA come from the germline V gene (reference sequence). The CDR3 here is CSAKLATNSEKLFF. DNA for the CDR3: TGCAGTGCTAAGCTTGCGACGAATAGCGAAAAACTGTTTTTT.

For this clonotype: This sequence may be a read error, since a much larger clone differs from it by one base. The rearrangement links TRBV6-2 or TRBV6-3 to TRBJ2-7, with 7 bases identical to TRBD1. V shed 7 bases and J 3 bases; nucleotides not matched to a gene: 12. CDR1 MNHEY and CDR2 SVGEGT come from the germline V gene. The CDR3 contains 15 residues. This chain's CDR3 is CASTQSGQPLYEQYF. As DNA, the CDR3 is TGTGCCAGCACCCAGTCGGGACAGCCCCTCTACGAGCAGTACTTC.

Only a few counts were recorded for this clonotype. The rearrangement links TRBV5-6 to TRBJ1-2; 9 bases are a match to TRBD1. The CDR3 spans 16 residues. Germline V gene data show CDR1 as SGHDT and CDR2 as YYEEEE. V shed 2 bases, J shed 7 bases, and the junction held 12 bases outside the gene matches. CDR3: CASSLVPGQGSPGYTF. Here the CDR3 DNA reads TGTGCCAGCAGCTTAGTCCCGGGACAGGGATCCCCTGGCTACACCTTC.

This sequence joins TRBV19 and TRBJ1-1, with TRBD1 as a possible D gene (6 bases). Germline V lookup: CDR1 LNHDA, CDR2 SQIVND (reference sequence). The CDR3 runs to 15 residues. V shed 9 bases and J shed 5 bases, with 22 bases lying between them. CDR3 sequence reads: CASSGHLVVYTEAFF. The CDR3 coding sequence is TGTGCCAGCTCGGGACACCTAGTAGTATATACTGAAGCTTTCTTT.

By sample fraction, this clonotype is medium-sized (0.01 to 0.1%). The chain recombines TRBV11-1 with TRBJ2-1, with D hard to call. Germline CDR1 SGHAT, CDR2 FQDESV (reference sequence). The V end was cut by 5 bases, the J end by 3 bases, with 5 bases between. The length of the CDR3 is 12 residues. CDR3 sequence: CASSPRYNEQFF. Here the CDR3 DNA reads TGTGCCAGCAGCCCCCGCTACAATGAGCAGTTCTTC. Full variable domain (rest looked up from reference TRBV11-1 and TRBJ2-1): EAEVAQSPRYKITEKSQAVAFWCDPISGHATLYWYRQILGQGPELLVQFQDESVVDDSQLPKDRFSAERLKGVDSTLKIQPAELGDSAMYLCASSPRYNEQFFGPGTRLTVL.

This clonotype has only a few counts. The gene calls are TRBV7-9 and TRBJ2-5, with D perhaps TRBD2 (6 bases). The V gene lost 5 bases and the J gene lost 5 bases, with 18 bases spanning the gap. CDR1 is SEHNR and CDR2 is FQNEAQ in the germline V gene (reference sequence). The CDR3 is 15 residues long. The CDR3 is CASSPSEGAGETQYF. The CDR3, as DNA: TGTGCCAGCAGCCCCAGCGAAGGGGCGGGGGAGACCCAGTACTTC. The complete variable domain, with remaining parts taken from reference TRBV7-9 and TRBJ2-5, reads DTGVSQNPRHKITKRGQNVTFRCDPISEHNRLYWYRQTLGQGPEFLTYFQNEAQLEKSRLLSDRFSAERPKGSFSTLEIQRTEQGDSAMYLCASSPSEGAGETQYFGPGTRLLVL.

The V and J genes are TRBV7-9 and TRBJ1-6, with 10 bases matching TRBD1. V was clipped by 5 bases and J by 5 bases; unmatched bases: 6. The CDR3 has 16 amino acids. Germline-derived CDR1 and CDR2 are SEHNR and FQNEAQ (reference sequence). This chain's CDR3 is CASSQTGGLNNSPLHF. Here the CDR3 DNA reads TGTGCCAGCAGCCAGACAGGGGGCTTAAATAATTCACCCCTCCACTTT.

This clonotype was picked up a small number of times. V gene TRBV6-2 or TRBV6-3 combines with J gene TRBJ2-2, with 8 bases fitting TRBD1. V gave up 2 bases and J gave up 7 bases; unmatched junction bases: 9. The CDR3 is made up of 16 amino acids. Germline CDR1 MNHEY, CDR2 SVGEGT. This chain's CDR3 is CASSYPTGGVNGELFF. CDR3 coding DNA: TGTGCCAGCAGTTACCCAACAGGGGGAGTGAACGGGGAGCTGTTTTTT.

On this clonotype itself: A much larger clone is a single base away; this may be a read error. CDR3 loop: CASSLRDTVSKQYF. The CDR3 nucleotides read TGTGCCAGCAGTTTACGGGACACTGTTTCCAAGCAGTACTTC. The rearrangement uses TRBV27 and TRBJ2-7, with a possible D match to TRBD1 (6 bases). The CDR3 length is 14 residues. Germline-derived CDR1 and CDR2 are MNHEY and SMNVEV (reference sequence). Trimming shortened V by 2 bases and J by 8 bases, and 16 bases separated the two germline ends.

This chain connects TRBV12-3 or TRBV12-4 to TRBJ1-2; 8 bases line up with TRBD1. The V and J ends lost 8 bases and 7 bases, in that order; junction bases with no gene match: 12. There are 14 residues in the CDR3. The CDR3 sequence is CASGSGGARGGYTF. The CDR3 nucleotides read TGTGCCAGCGGCTCAGGGGGCGCGAGGGGTGGCTACACCTTC.

By sample fraction, this clonotype is medium-sized. The J gene is TRBJ2-3, the V gene TRBV27; 8 bases are a match to TRBD2. J was trimmed by 4 bases and V by 3 bases; bases with no gene match: 3. The CDR3 sequence is 14 residues long. Germline V gene sequence: CDR1 MNHEY, CDR2 SMNVEV (reference sequence). The CDR3 sequence: CASSLTGGPDTQYF. DNA of the CDR3: TGTGCCAGCAGTTTGACGGGGGGGCCAGATACGCAGTATTTT.

There are a few counts of this clonotype. The chain recombines TRBV5-1 with TRBJ2-1, with no clear D. Germline V lookup: CDR1 SGHRS, CDR2 YFSETQ. The CDR3 has 17 amino acids. The V and J ends lost 0 bases and 0 bases respectively, with 13 bases between them. In DNA form, the CDR3 reads TGCGCCAGCAGCTTGGGTATGGCGCGGAGCTCCTACAATGAGCAGTTCTTC. The encoded protein is CASSLGMARSSYNEQFF.

The chain links TRBV5-4 to TRBJ2-1; either TRBD1 or TRBD2 may supply D (6 bases each). With the DNA end fitting TRBJ2-5 better, the J assignment may be wrong. Germline lookup yields CDR1 SGHNT and CDR2 YYREEE (reference sequence). This CDR3 contains 15 residues. The CDR3 bases are TGTGCCAGCAGCTTGGGAGGGGGGACGAAAGAGACCCAGTACTTC. The encoded protein is CASSLGGGTKETQYF.

The chain couples TRBV5-1 to TRBJ1-6; D may be TRBD1 (5 bases). The CDR3 has 17 residues. V lost 3 bases, J lost 10 bases, and 23 bases lay in between. The V gene's germline CDR1 is SGHRS and CDR2 YFSETQ. In DNA form, the CDR3 reads TGCGCCAGCAGCTGGGCCGGGGGGAGGGCGGTTATCTCACCCCTCCACTTT. Protein sequence: CASSWAGGRAVISPLHF.

By its share, this clonotype is medium-sized (0.01 to 0.1%). This chain links TRBV18 with TRBJ2-1, with a weak D call TRBD2 (5 bases). The V end lost 0 bases, the J end lost 12 bases, and 15 bases lay between the germline ends. CDR1 is KGHSH and CDR2 is LQKENI in the germline V gene. The CDR3 covers 14 residues. CDR3 residues: CASSPPSGFEGQFF. The DNA for the CDR3 is TGTGCCAGCTCACCACCTTCCGGATTCGAGGGGCAGTTCTTC.

This clonotype was observed a few times. The CDR3 DNA follows: TGTGCCAGCGGTAGTCTTTCTCAGGACAGAAAGTACTTC. Amino acids: CASGSLSQDRKYF. The chain links TRBV6-5 to TRBJ2-4, with TRBD1 as a possible D gene (6 bases). The CDR3 is 13 amino acids. V was shortened by 8 bases and J by 14 bases, with 22 bases between the two germline ends. Germline-derived CDR1 and CDR2 are MNHEY and SVGAGI.

Relative to its sample, this clonotype is medium-sized. CDR3 DNA sequence: TGTGCCAGCAGTTTATATAGGGGCACTGAAGCTTTCTTT. Its translation is CASSLYRGTEAFF. The chain carries TRBV12-3 or TRBV12-4 and TRBJ1-1, with D perhaps TRBD1 (5 bases). This CDR3 region has 13 residues. The germline V and J ends were trimmed by 2 bases and 4 bases, with 8 bases remaining between them.

A few counts support this clonotype. This sequence joins TRBV19 and TRBJ2-7; the D is unclear. Germline CDR1 and CDR2: LNHDA and SQIVND (reference sequence). This CDR3 comprises 14 residues. V was cut by 2 bases and J by 3 bases, with 11 bases left in between. The CDR3 region is CASSIRAPGYEQYF. In DNA, the CDR3 is TGTGCCAGTAGTATACGAGCTCCGGGCTACGAGCAGTACTTC.

The rearrangement joins TRBV5-6 to TRBJ2-5, with 9 bases lining up with TRBD1. CDR1 SGHDT and CDR2 YYEEEE come from the germline V gene. The junction had 14 bases not matched to a gene; V was cut back by 4 bases and J by 1 base. CDR3 length: 18 residues. CDR3 sequence (DNA): TGTGCCAGCAGCCTAGGCTCCGGGACAGGGCCCACCCAAGAGACCCAGTACTTC. This codes for CASSLGSGTGPTQETQYF.

This rearrangement joins TRBV27 to TRBJ1-2, with TRBD1 matching over 11 bases. The CDR3 contains 16 residues. The germline V gene encodes CDR1 MNHEY and CDR2 SMNVEV (reference sequence). The V gene end was trimmed by 7 bases and the J gene end by 2 bases; junction bases not matched to a gene: 9. In DNA form, the CDR3 reads TGTGCCAGCAAAGTTTTGGGACAGGGGGTGAACTATGGCTACACCTTC. Its translation is CASKVLGQGVNYGYTF.

This sequence joins TRBV6-5 and TRBJ2-2, with a tentative D call TRBD1 (5 bases). Trimming removed 6 bases at V and 5 bases at J, with 19 bases between. Germline V gene lookup returns CDR1 MNHEY and CDR2 SVGAGI. This CDR3 contains 16 residues. This CDR3 reads CASRGLGQGRTGELFF. The CDR3 DNA reads TGTGCCAGCAGAGGGTTAGGGCAGGGAAGAACCGGGGAGCTGTTTTTT.

The chain joins TRBV2 to TRBJ2-2; D unresolved. This CDR3 is built from 14 residues. Germline CDR1 reads SNHLY; CDR2 reads FYNNEI. V shed 3 bases and J shed 4 bases, with 9 bases lying between them. CDR3 nucleotide sequence: TGTGCCAGCAGTGATCCCAGGAGCACCGGGGAGCTGTTTTTT. Translation: CASSDPRSTGELFF.

In regard to this clonotype: A read error is possible here, since a much larger clone lies one base away. The genes are TRBV30 and TRBJ1-6; D remains ambiguous. The CDR3 spans 15 residues. Trimming cost V 0 bases and J 1 base, with 7 bases left between them. Germline CDR1 GTSNPN, CDR2 SVGIG (reference sequence). The DNA for the CDR3 is TGTGCCTGGAGTGTACGGGAGTCCTATAATTCACCCCTCCACTTT. Its translation is CAWSVRESYNSPLHF.

The chain carries TRBV12-3 or TRBV12-4 and TRBJ1-3, with a possible D match to TRBD1 (6 bases). The CDR3 runs 13 residues. V lost 3 bases and J 7 bases, leaving 10 bases between the germline ends. The CDR3 DNA reads TGTGCCAGCAGTTTTCAGGGGATGAACACCATATATTTT. It codes for CASSFQGMNTIYF.